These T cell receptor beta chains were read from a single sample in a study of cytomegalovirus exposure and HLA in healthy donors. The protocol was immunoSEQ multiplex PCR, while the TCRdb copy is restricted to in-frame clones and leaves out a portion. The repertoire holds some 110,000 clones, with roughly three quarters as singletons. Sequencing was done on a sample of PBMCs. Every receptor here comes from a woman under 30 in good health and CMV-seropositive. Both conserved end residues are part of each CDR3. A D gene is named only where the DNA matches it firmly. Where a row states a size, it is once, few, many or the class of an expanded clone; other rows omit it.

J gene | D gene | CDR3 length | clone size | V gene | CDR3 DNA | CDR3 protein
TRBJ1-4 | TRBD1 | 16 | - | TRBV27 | TGTGCCAGCAGTTTCCTCGACAGGGGTACTAATGAAAAACTGTTTTTT | CASSFLDRGTNEKLFF
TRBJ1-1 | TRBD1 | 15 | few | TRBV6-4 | TGTGCCAGCAGGCAGACAGGGCTAGCGAACACTGAAGCTTTCTTT | CASRQTGLANTEAFF
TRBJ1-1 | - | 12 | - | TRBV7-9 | TGTGCCAGCAGCTTGCGGCCTGGGGAAGCTTTCTTT | CASSLRPGEAFF
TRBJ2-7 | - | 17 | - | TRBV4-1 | TGCGCCAGCAGCCAAGAACGATTAATAGCTGAAGCCTACGAGCAGTACTTC | CASSQERLIAEAYEQYF
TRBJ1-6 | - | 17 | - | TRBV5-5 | TGTGCCAGCAGCTCCCCCGGGGGGAGCTCCTATAATTCACCCCTCCACTTT | CASSSPGGSSYNSPLHF
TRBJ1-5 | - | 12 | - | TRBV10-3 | TGTGCCATCAGTGAGTTAAATCAGCCCCAGCATTTT | CAISELNQPQHF
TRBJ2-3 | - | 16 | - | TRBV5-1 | TGCGCCAGCAGCTTGGCCCCGGGGGATGAGGGGAACACGCAGTATTTT | CASSLAPGDEGNTQYF
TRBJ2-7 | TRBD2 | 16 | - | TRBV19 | TGTGCCAGTACCCCGGGACTAGCGGGGGGGTCGGGCGAGCAGTACTTC | CASTPGLAGGSGEQYF
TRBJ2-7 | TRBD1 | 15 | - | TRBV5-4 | TGTGCCAGCAGCTTGGGAGGACAGGGATTGGGGGAGCAGTACTTC | CASSLGGQGLGEQYF
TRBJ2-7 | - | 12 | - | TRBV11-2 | TGTGCCAGCAGCTCGGGATACTACGAGCAGTACTTC | CASSSGYYEQYF
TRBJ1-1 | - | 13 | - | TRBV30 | TGTGCCTGGAGCCGGGAGGGGCCGACTGAAGCTTTCTTT | CAWSREGPTEAFF
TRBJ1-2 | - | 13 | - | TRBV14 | TGTGCCAGCAGCCAAGATCAACAATATGGCTACACCTTC | CASSQDQQYGYTF
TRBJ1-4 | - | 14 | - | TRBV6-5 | TGTGCCAGCAGTTACACCACGGGGTCTGAAAAACTGTTTTTT | CASSYTTGSEKLFF
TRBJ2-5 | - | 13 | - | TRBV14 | TGTGCCAGCAGCGTCAGGTTTGGAGAGACCCAGTACTTC | CASSVRFGETQYF
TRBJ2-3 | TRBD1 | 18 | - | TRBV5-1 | TGCGCCAGCAGCCGCCCCACGCCGGGACAGGGCTCCACAGATACGCAGTATTTT | CASSRPTPGQGSTDTQYF
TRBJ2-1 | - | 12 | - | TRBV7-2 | TGTGCCAGCAGCCCAGGGGTTTTTGAGCAGTTCTTC | CASSPGVFEQFF
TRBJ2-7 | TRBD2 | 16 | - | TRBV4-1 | TGCGCCAGCAGCCAAGGATCCACTAGCGGGAGATACGAGCAGTACTTC | CASSQGSTSGRYEQYF
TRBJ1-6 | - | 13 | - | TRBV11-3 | TGTGCCAGCAGACCGGGGACAAATTCACCCCTCCACTTT | CASRPGTNSPLHF
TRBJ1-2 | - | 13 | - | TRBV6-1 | TGTGCCAGCAGCCACGTTAACGGCTATGGCTACACCTTC | CASSHVNGYGYTF
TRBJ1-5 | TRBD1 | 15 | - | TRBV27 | TGTGCCAGCTCACGACAGGGCTATAGCAATCAGCCCCAGCATTTT | CASSRQGYSNQPQHF
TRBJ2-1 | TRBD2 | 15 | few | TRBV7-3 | TGTGCCAGCAGCCTCGGTAGCGGGAGGTACAATGAGCAGTTCTTC | CASSLGSGRYNEQFF
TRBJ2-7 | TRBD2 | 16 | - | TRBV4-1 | TGCGCCAGCAGTCACCGACTAGCGGGTTTCTCCTACGAGCAGTACTTC | CASSHRLAGFSYEQYF
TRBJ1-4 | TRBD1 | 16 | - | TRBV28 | TGTGCCAGCAGTTTATCGAGGGGGCGCTTAAATGAAAAACTGTTTTTT | CASSLSRGRLNEKLFF
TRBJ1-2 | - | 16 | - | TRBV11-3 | TGTGCCAGCAGCTTAGGTTTGGGCGATCTTTCTGATGGCTACACCTTC | CASSLGLGDLSDGYTF
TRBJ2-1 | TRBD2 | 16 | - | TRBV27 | TGTGCCAGCAGTTTAAGCGGGAGACAGGTCTACAATGAGCAGTTCTTC | CASSLSGRQVYNEQFF
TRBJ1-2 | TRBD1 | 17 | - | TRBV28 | TGTGCCAGCAGTTCAACAAGTTCGGGGACAGGGATAAGCGGCTACACCTTC | CASSSTSSGTGISGYTF
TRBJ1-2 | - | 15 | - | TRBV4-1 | TGCGCCAGCAGCTACCCAGGGCACAGACCCTATGGCTACACCTTC | CASSYPGHRPYGYTF
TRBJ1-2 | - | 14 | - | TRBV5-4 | TGTGCCAGCAGCGATGAAGCGAGATCCTATGGCTACACCTTC | CASSDEARSYGYTF
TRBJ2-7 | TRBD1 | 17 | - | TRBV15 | TGTGCCACCAGTCACCCCCCGGACAGGGTATATCGGGACGAGCAGTACTTC | CATSHPPDRVYRDEQYF
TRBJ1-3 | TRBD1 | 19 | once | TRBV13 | TGTGCCAGCAGCTCCAGTGAGGGACAGGGGATTGTCTCTGGAAACACCATATATTTT | CASSSSEGQGIVSGNTIYF
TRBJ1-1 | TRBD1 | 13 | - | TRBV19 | TGTGCCAGTAGTGCTTCCAGGGGGCGATCTGCTTTCTTT | CASSASRGRSAFF
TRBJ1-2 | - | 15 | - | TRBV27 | TGTGCCAGCAGTTTACGCGAGACGGCCATGGGCGGCTACACCTTC | CASSLRETAMGGYTF
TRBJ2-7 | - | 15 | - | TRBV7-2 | TGTGCCAGCAGCGTCACTATGACAGGCCTCGGCGAGCAGTACTTC | CASSVTMTGLGEQYF
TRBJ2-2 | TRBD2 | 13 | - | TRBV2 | TGTGCCAGCCGGACTAGCGGGGGCGGGGAGCTGTTTTTT | CASRTSGGGELFF
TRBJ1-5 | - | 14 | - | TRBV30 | TGTGCCTGGAGTGTTGGAGGGAACAATCAGCCCCAGCATTTT | CAWSVGGNNQPQHF
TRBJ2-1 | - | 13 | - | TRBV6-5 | TGTGCCAGCAGTTGGGGCAGGGGCAATGAGCAGTTCTTC | CASSWGRGNEQFF
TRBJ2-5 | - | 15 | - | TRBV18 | TGTGCCAGCTCACCAGAATCGAAGGGGCGAGAGACCCAGTACTTC | CASSPESKGRETQYF
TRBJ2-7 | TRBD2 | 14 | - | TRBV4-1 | TGCGCCAGCAGCCCGGGACTAGCGGCCTACGAGCAGTACTTC | CASSPGLAAYEQYF
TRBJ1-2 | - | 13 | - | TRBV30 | TGTGCCTTTAGCGTTCAGATTTCCTATGGCTACACCTTC | CAFSVQISYGYTF